Below are 31 T cell receptor beta chains sequenced from a single sample in a study of identical twins. TCRdb reprocessed the 5' RACE reads with MiXCR, giving one entry per CDR3 protein. Found here are some 690,000 distinct CDR3 sequences, around 20% of them singletons; the top ten hold 4% to 5.5%. These data were also reused for a study on T cells expressing NK-cell markers.

Sequencing used PBMCs. The receptors come from a woman aged 18-29 years in good health.

The genes are TRBV9 and TRBJ1-1, with D unresolved. V lost 3 bases and J 4 bases, leaving 10 bases between the germline ends. Germline CDR1 is SGDLS and CDR2 is YYNGEE. This CDR3 has 13 residues. This CDR3 is CASSGQSSTEAFF. CDR3 nucleotide sequence: TGTGCCAGCAGCGGCCAGTCCAGCACTGAAGCTTTCTTT. The full variable domain, rest sourced from reference TRBV9 and TRBJ1-1, is DSGVTQTPKHLITATGQRVTLRCSPRSGDLSVYWYQQSLDQGLQFLIQYYNGEERAKGNILERFSAQQFPDLHSELNLSSLELGDSALYFCASSGQSSTEAFFGQGTRLTVV.

This clonotype came up a few times. This chain uses TRBV11-2 with TRBJ2-2; D remains ambiguous. The CDR3 consists of 13 residues. The V gene lost 7 bases and the J gene lost 1 base, with 7 bases spanning the gap. Germline CDR1 reads SGHAT; CDR2 reads FQNNGV. The DNA of the CDR3 is TGTGCCAGCAAATCGCAGAACACCGGGGAGCTGTTTTTT. Protein: CASKSQNTGELFF.

This clonotype was counted a few times. The J gene is TRBJ1-1, the V gene TRBV5-1, with D perhaps TRBD1 (5 bases). CDR1 and CDR2 (germline): SGHRS, YFSETQ. This CDR3 is 18 amino acids long. The germline V and J ends were trimmed by 0 bases and 8 bases, with 26 bases remaining between them. The CDR3: CASSLAFSPSGTKVEAFF. CDR3 nucleotide sequence: TGCGCCAGCAGCTTGGCGTTCTCCCCCTCGGGGACGAAGGTGGAAGCTTTCTTT.

This chain uses TRBV28 with TRBJ2-7; weak D call: TRBD2 (6 bases). The CDR3 extends over 14 amino acids. The germline CDR1 and CDR2 sequences are MDHEN and SYDVKM. Trimming took 1 base from V and 5 from J, leaving 12 bases between them. CDR3: CASSLLSGAHEQYF. As DNA, the CDR3 is TGTGCCAGCAGTTTATTATCGGGAGCGCACGAGCAGTACTTC.

This clonotype was counted between two and nine times. The chain couples TRBV20-1 to TRBJ2-7; either TRBD1 or TRBD2 may fit D (5 bases each). CDR3 length: 12 residues. In germline, CDR1 is DFQATT, CDR2 SNEGSKA (reference sequence). The V end was cut by 5 bases, the J end by 4 bases, with 12 bases between. In nucleotides, the CDR3 is TGCAGTGCTGGTCGGGACGTATACGAGCAGTACTTC. Amino acid sequence: CSAGRDVYEQYF.

This sequence joins TRBV6-1 and TRBJ2-1; 8 bases agree with TRBD1. The CDR3 sequence is 15 residues long. Germline V gives CDR1 MNHNS, CDR2 SASEGT. J gave up 5 bases and V 6 bases, and 9 bases lay outside the gene matches. CDR3 in amino acids: CASSPDRGANNEQFF. For the CDR3, the DNA is TGTGCCAGCAGCCCCGACAGGGGCGCGAACAATGAGCAGTTCTTC.

The chain has TRBV11-2 and TRBJ2-1; 7 nucleotides line up with TRBD1. Germline V CDR1 and CDR2: SGHAT, FQNNGV. The junction had 4 bases not matched to a gene; V was cut back by 6 bases and J by 5 bases. The CDR3 covers 13 residues. The CDR3 bases are TGTGCCAGCAGGAGGGGGCGGCACAATGAGCAGTTCTTC. Translating gives CASRRGRHNEQFF.

This clonotype was detected a few times. The gene calls are TRBV10-1 and TRBJ2-7; no reliable D call. Deletions cut 3 bases from V and 0 bases from J, with 12 bases between. The CDR3 is 15 amino acids. CDR1 and CDR2 (germline): WNHNN, SYGVQD (reference sequence). CDR3 nucleotide sequence: TGCGCCAGCAGTGACCGGACGTCGGCCTCCTACGAGCAGTACTTC. This encodes CASSDRTSASYEQYF.

This clonotype was seen a handful of times. The chain employs TRBV7-9 and TRBJ1-5; D is undetermined. The germline gives CDR1 SEHNR, CDR2 FQNEAQ (reference sequence). The germline V and J ends were trimmed by 1 base and 1 base, with 8 bases remaining between them. The CDR3 runs 15 residues. The CDR3 DNA reads as TGTGCCAGCAGCTTAGGAGACGCCAGCAATCAGCCCCAGCATTTT. Translation gives CASSLGDASNQPQHF.

The chain uses TRBV29-1 and TRBJ2-3; 10 bases are shared with TRBD2. This CDR3 region has 15 residues. Germline V gene lookup returns CDR1 SQVTM and CDR2 ANQGSEA. After removal of 3 bases from V and 2 bases from J, the junction contained 5 bases not matched to a gene. The CDR3 region is CSVDLAGEITDTQYF. Written as DNA, the CDR3 is TGCAGCGTTGATCTAGCGGGAGAGATCACAGATACGCAGTATTTT.

J is TRBJ1-1 and V is TRBV5-1; D is unresolved. CDR1 and CDR2 (germline): SGHRS, YFSETQ. V lost 5 bases, J lost 0 bases, and 11 bases lay in between. The CDR3 spans 14 residues. For the CDR3, the DNA is TGCGCCAGCAGGTTCAGTGCGGTGAACACTGAAGCTTTCTTT. It is translated as CASRFSAVNTEAFF.

This sequence joins TRBV5-1 and TRBJ2-3; 9 nucleotides align to TRBD2. Germline loops: CDR1 SGHRS, CDR2 YFSETQ. This CDR3 is built from 16 residues. The V and J ends lost 3 bases and 2 bases, in that order; junction bases with no gene match: 7. The CDR3 DNA is TGCGCCAGCAGCTGGATGACTAGCGGATCCACAGATACGCAGTATTTT. Amino acid sequence: CASSWMTSGSTDTQYF.

This clonotype was seen a few times. This chain's CDR3 is CASSLVPEGTYEQYF. CDR3 sequence (DNA): TGTGCCAGCAGCTTAGTTCCGGAAGGAACCTACGAGCAGTACTTC. The chain joins TRBV7-2 to TRBJ2-7; no clear D gene. Trimming stripped 1 base from V and 2 bases from J, with 12 bases between. The CDR3 has 15 residues. Germline V gene sequence: CDR1 SGHTA, CDR2 FQGNSA.

This sequence joins TRBV20-1 and TRBJ2-3; 10 nucleotides match TRBD2. Germline V gene data show CDR1 as DFQATT and CDR2 as SNEGSKA (reference sequence). The CDR3 runs 15 residues. With 4 bases clipped from V and 4 bases from J, the junction kept 8 bases outside the gene matches. The CDR3 region is CSANSAGGPADTQYF. The CDR3, as DNA: TGCAGTGCTAATTCAGCGGGAGGGCCTGCAGATACGCAGTATTTT.

This clonotype was found a few times. The chain has TRBV6-1 and TRBJ2-7, with TRBD2 matching 11 bases. The CDR3 length is 15 residues. Germline trimming cut 6 bases from V and 4 bases from J; bases unmatched to any gene: 8. Germline V gives CDR1 MNHNS, CDR2 SASEGT. CDR3 sequence: CASRVASGGNYEQYF. CDR3 nucleotide sequence: TGTGCCAGCAGGGTAGCTAGCGGGGGGAATTACGAGCAGTACTTC.

The chain combines TRBV9 with TRBJ2-1; TRBD2 aligns across 7 bases. CDR3 length: 15 amino acids. V lost 3 bases and J lost 2; bases outside the gene matches: 5. The V gene's germline CDR1 is SGDLS and CDR2 YYNGEE. The chain's CDR3 is CASSGAGLPYNEQFF. The CDR3 DNA reads TGTGCCAGCAGCGGAGCGGGACTACCCTACAATGAGCAGTTCTTC.

This clonotype was seen a few times. V usage is TRBV11-3 and J usage is TRBJ1-2; no definite D call. Trimming took 7 bases from V and 8 from J, leaving 11 bases between them. Germline CDR1 reads SGHNT; CDR2 reads YENEEA. CDR3 length: 11 amino acids. The CDR3 is CASKSAGGYTF. DNA of the CDR3: TGTGCCAGCAAATCGGCGGGGGGCTACACCTTC. Filled out from reference TRBV11-3 and TRBJ1-2, the complete variable domain reads EAGVVQSPRYKIIEKKQPVAFWCNPISGHNTLYWYLQNLGQGPELLIRYENEEAVDDSQLPKDRFSAERLKGVDSTLKIQPAELGDSAVYLCASKSAGGYTFGSGTRLTVV.

The J gene is TRBJ2-2, the V gene TRBV10-3, with 7 bases that match TRBD2. Losses at the gene ends were 8 bases for V and 5 bases for J; bases not matched to a gene: 2. Germline V gives CDR1 ENHRY, CDR2 SYGVKD. The CDR3 is made up of 12 amino acids. This CDR3 is CAIRGETGELFF. The CDR3 nucleotides are TGTGCCATCCGGGGGGAGACCGGGGAGCTGTTTTTT.

In its sample, this clonotype was seen once. The V call is TRBV7-9, the J call TRBJ2-1; 10 bases line up with TRBD2. The trim removed 4 bases at V and 8 bases at J, leaving 8 bases unmatched. CDR1 is SEHNR, CDR2 FQNEAQ, per germline (reference sequence). The length of the CDR3 is 15 residues. DNA for the CDR3: TGTGCCAGCAGCTCGAAGCGGGGGGGTTTTTATGAGCAGTTCTTC. Translation: CASSSKRGGFYEQFF.

This clonotype was detected a few times. The J gene is TRBJ2-5, the V gene TRBV20-1; the D gene is possibly TRBD1 (6 bases). This CDR3 region has 14 residues. Looked up from germline, CDR1 is DFQATT and CDR2 is SNEGSKA (reference sequence). The ends were cut back, 3 bases at V and 6 bases at J, with 17 bases in the middle. The CDR3 sequence is CSASRTGFMQTQYF. CDR3 nucleotides: TGCAGTGCTAGTAGAACAGGGTTTATGCAGACCCAGTACTTC.

This chain links TRBV6-1 with TRBJ2-1; 16 nucleotides align to TRBD2. This CDR3 region has 15 residues. From germline, CDR1 is MNHNS and CDR2 SASEGT. The V segment lost 6 bases and the J segment 10 bases; nucleotides outside the gene matches: 6. The CDR3 DNA follows: TGTGCCAGCAGGCCTCCGGGACTAGCGGGGGGGGAGCAGTTCTTC. It yields the protein CASRPPGLAGGEQFF.

Here the CDR3 DNA reads TGTGCCAGCGCGGACGGATCAAACTATGGCTACACCTTC. It yields the protein CASADGSNYGYTF. The J gene is TRBJ1-2, the V gene TRBV30; D is undetermined. In germline, CDR1 is GTSNPN, CDR2 SVGIG (reference sequence). CDR3 length: 13 amino acids. V lost 8 bases to trimming and J lost 2 bases, with 15 bases between them.

V gene TRBV7-6 combines with J gene TRBJ2-7; no clear D. Germline V lookup: CDR1 SGHVS, CDR2 FNYEAQ. V was shortened by 1 base and J by 0 bases, with 10 bases between the two germline ends. This CDR3 is built from 15 residues. The CDR3 DNA is TGTGCCAGCAGCTTAGAGCAGACCAGCTCCTACGAGCAGTACTTC. It specifies CASSLEQTSSYEQYF.

The V and J genes are TRBV10-3 and TRBJ1-5; D gene uncertain. The CDR3 loop spans 13 amino acids. Per the germline V gene, CDR1 is ENHRY and CDR2 is SYGVKD. V was cut by 7 bases and J by 4 bases, with 11 bases left in between. The CDR3 is CAITKDANQPQHF. The CDR3 DNA reads TGTGCCATCACGAAAGACGCTAATCAGCCCCAGCATTTT.

The chain joins TRBV5-1 to TRBJ2-1, with TRBD2 matching 15 bases. Per germline, CDR1 SGHRS and CDR2 YFSETQ. The CDR3 contains 19 residues. Trimming at V came to 2 bases and at J to 0 bases, leaving 6 bases not matched to a gene. The CDR3 sequence is CASSLRTSGRASSYNEQFF. The CDR3 DNA sequence: TGCGCCAGCAGCTTAAGGACTAGCGGGAGGGCTAGCTCCTACAATGAGCAGTTCTTC. Together with reference TRBV5-1 and TRBJ2-1, the CDR3 gives the full variable domain: KAGVTQTPRYLIKTRGQQVTLSCSPISGHRSVSWYQQTPGQGLQFLFEYFSETQRNKGNFPGRFSGRQFSNSRSEMNVSTLELGDSALYLCASSLRTSGRASSYNEQFFGPGTRLTVL.

The chain couples TRBV6-2 or TRBV6-3 to TRBJ1-4; D is undetermined. The CDR3 is made up of 14 amino acids. Germline CDR1 is MNHEY and CDR2 is SVGEGT. Trimming stripped 2 bases from V and 4 bases from J, with 8 bases between. The DNA of the CDR3 is TGTGCCAGCAGTTACGACCGACTTAATGAAAAACTGTTTTTT. Translating gives CASSYDRLNEKLFF.

This clonotype was seen at least ten times. The CDR3 sequence is CASSYDREQAFF. In DNA form, the CDR3 reads TGTGCCAGCAGTTACGACAGGGAGCAAGCTTTCTTT. The chain couples TRBV12-3 or TRBV12-4 to TRBJ1-1; 7 nucleotides line up with TRBD1. J was trimmed by 9 bases and V by 4 bases; bases with no gene match: 5. This CDR3 contains 12 residues.

The chain employs TRBV5-5 and TRBJ2-7; no clear D. Per the germline V gene, CDR1 is SGHKS and CDR2 is YYEKEE (reference sequence). V lost 0 bases to trimming and J lost 3 bases, with 10 bases between them. CDR3 length: 14 amino acids. The CDR3 bases are TGTGCCAGCAGCTTGGGGCAAAGGGACTACGAGCAGTACTTC. Translating gives CASSLGQRDYEQYF.

This clonotype has just one count. V gene TRBV12-3 or TRBV12-4 combines with J gene TRBJ2-7; a possible D gene is TRBD2 (5 bases). V dropped 3 bases and J dropped 6 bases, with 12 bases sitting between them. The length of the CDR3 is 13 residues. In nucleotides, the CDR3 is TGTGCCAGCAGTTTGCTGAGGGCCGGCGAGCAGTACTTC. This sequence encodes CASSLLRAGEQYF.

The chain is built from TRBV5-1 and TRBJ2-2; tentatively, D is TRBD2 (6 bases). The CDR3 sequence is 15 residues long. Looked up from germline, CDR1 is SGHRS and CDR2 is YFSETQ. V gave up 7 bases and J gave up 4 bases, with 17 bases separating them. CDR3 bases: TGCGCCAGCCATGAGGGAGGCCTACCCACCGGGGAGCTGTTTTTT. Amino acids: CASHEGGLPTGELFF. Based on the CDR3 plus reference TRBV5-1 and TRBJ2-2, the full variable domain is KAGVTQTPRYLIKTRGQQVTLSCSPISGHRSVSWYQQTPGQGLQFLFEYFSETQRNKGNFPGRFSGRQFSNSRSEMNVSTLELGDSALYLCASHEGGLPTGELFFGEGSRLTVL.

This clonotype was recorded a few times. The chain is built from TRBV12-3 or TRBV12-4 and TRBJ2-4; D remains unclear. The germline V and J ends were trimmed by 0 bases and 11 bases, with 11 bases remaining between them. This CDR3 region has 13 residues. The CDR3 DNA reads TGTGCCAGCAGTTTAGCCCCCCTGGGTCTTCAGTACTTC. Translation: CASSLAPLGLQYF.